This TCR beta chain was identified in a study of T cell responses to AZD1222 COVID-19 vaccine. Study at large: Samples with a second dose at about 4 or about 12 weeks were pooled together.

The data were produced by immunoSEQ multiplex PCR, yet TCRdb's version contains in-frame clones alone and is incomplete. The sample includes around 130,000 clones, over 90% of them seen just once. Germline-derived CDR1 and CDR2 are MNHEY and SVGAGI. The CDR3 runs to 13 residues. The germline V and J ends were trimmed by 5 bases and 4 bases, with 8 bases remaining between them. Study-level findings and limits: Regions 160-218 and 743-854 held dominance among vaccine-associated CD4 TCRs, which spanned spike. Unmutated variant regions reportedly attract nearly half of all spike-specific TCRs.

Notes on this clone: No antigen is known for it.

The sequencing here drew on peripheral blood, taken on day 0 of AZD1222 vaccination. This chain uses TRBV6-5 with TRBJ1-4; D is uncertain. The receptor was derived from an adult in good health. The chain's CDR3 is CASSRTRNEKLFF. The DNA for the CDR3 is TGTGCCAGCAGTCGGACCCGTAATGAAAAACTGTTTTTT.